The present T cell receptor (beta chain) was sequenced within a study of PD-L1 blockade in urothelial cancer. Study background: Starting around 2014, patients were given atezolizumab (1,200 mg intravenously every 3 weeks). Male sex and bladder-origin urothelial cancer characterized about 90% of the 29 patients. T cell content in blood samples showed a median of approximately 140,000.

The germline V and J ends were trimmed by 6 bases and 9 bases, with 15 bases remaining between them. This CDR3 comprises 13 residues. Germline V lookup: CDR1 LGHNT, CDR2 FRNRAP. The table came from immunoSEQ multiplex PCR; TCRdb's copy has only in-frame clones and leaves some out. The data hold 30,000 to 40,000 clones, with about four fifths observed a single time. The V gene is TRBV12-5, the J gene TRBJ1-5, with D possibly TRBD1 on 5 matching bases. The receptor's source is a man in his 60s with urothelial cancer. This sample comprised PBMCs, obtained around atezolizumab (anti-PD-L1) treatment. The CDR3 sequence is CASGLDSVWPQHF. The DNA for the CDR3 is TGTGCTAGTGGCCTCGACAGTGTTTGGCCCCAGCATTTT.